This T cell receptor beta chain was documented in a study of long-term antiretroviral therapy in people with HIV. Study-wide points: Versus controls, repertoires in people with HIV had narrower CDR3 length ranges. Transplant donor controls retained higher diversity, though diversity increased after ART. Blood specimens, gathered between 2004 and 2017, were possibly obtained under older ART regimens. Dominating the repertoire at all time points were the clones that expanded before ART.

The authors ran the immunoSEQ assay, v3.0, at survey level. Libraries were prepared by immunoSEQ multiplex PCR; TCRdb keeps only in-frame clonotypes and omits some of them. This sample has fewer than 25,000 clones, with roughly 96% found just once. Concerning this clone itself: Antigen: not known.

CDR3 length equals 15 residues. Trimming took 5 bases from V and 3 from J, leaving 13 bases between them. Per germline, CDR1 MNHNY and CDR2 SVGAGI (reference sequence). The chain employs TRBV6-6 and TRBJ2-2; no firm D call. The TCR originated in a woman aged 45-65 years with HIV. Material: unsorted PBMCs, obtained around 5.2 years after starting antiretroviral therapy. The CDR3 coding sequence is TGTGCCAGCAGTCCCCTTGACGGGTACACCGGGGAGCTGTTTTTT. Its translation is CASSPLDGYTGELFF.